This T cell receptor beta chain was documented in a study of cytomegalovirus exposure and HLA in healthy donors. A multiplex PCR was run with 60 Vbeta primers and 13 Jbeta primers. Profiling relied on immunoSEQ multiplex PCR, and the TCRdb table lists in-frame clones only, not all of them. The data hold about 160,000 clones, with approximately 88% observed a single time. Study-wide points: The authors confirmed in vitro that a few CMV-associated chains were specific for CMV antigens.

A remark on this clone: What it recognizes is unknown.

CDR3 length: 16 amino acids. Germline V gene lookup returns CDR1 MNHNY and CDR2 SVGAGI (reference sequence). Trimming took 6 bases from V and 1 from J, leaving 18 bases between them. The V call is TRBV6-6, the J call TRBJ1-1; D not resolved. This sequence was found in a woman aged 18-30 years in good health and CMV-seronegative. Sequencing was performed on PBMCs. The DNA of the CDR3 is TGTGCCAGCAGCGAACAGCTAAGACTACGGAACACTGAAGCTTTCTTT. Translating gives CASSEQLRLRNTEAFF.